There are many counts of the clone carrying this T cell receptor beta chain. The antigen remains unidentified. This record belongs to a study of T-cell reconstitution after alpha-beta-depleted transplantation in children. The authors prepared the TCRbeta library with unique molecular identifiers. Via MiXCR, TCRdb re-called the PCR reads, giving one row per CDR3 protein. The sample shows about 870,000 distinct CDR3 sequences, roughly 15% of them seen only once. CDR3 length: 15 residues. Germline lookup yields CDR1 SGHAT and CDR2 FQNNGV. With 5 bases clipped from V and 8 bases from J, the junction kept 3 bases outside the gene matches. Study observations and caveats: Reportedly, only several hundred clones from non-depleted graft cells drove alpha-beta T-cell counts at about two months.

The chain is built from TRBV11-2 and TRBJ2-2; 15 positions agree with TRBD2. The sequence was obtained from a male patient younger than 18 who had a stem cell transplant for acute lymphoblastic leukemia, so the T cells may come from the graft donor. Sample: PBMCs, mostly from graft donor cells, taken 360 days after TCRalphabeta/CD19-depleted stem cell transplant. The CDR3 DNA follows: TGTGCCAGCAGCCCGGGACTAGCGGGAGGTGGGGAGCTGTTTTTT. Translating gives CASSPGLAGGGELFF.